This TCR beta chain was sequenced for a study of cytomegalovirus exposure and HLA in healthy donors. Findings and caveats of the study: As a later analysis showed, a missense DCLRE1C variant was linked to trimming of TCR beta V- and J-genes.

Germline V gene sequence: CDR1 MGHDK, CDR2 SYGVNS. The junction had 10 bases not matched to a gene; V was cut back by 1 base and J by 6 bases. CDR3 length: 17 amino acids. Concerning this clone: Its antigen is unknown.

The PCR ran on 60 Vbeta and 13 Jbeta primers. Generated by immunoSEQ multiplex PCR, the TCRdb table keeps only in-frame clones and is missing some. The data show 180,000 or so clones, around 75% seen once. Material: PBMCs. The receptor comes from a middle-aged woman in good health and CMV-seropositive. The chain links TRBV25-1 to TRBJ2-1, with TRBD2 matching 9 bases. The CDR3 loop reads CASSESPGTSKGNEQFF. The CDR3 nucleotides read TGTGCCAGCAGTGAATCACCGGGGACTAGCAAGGGCAATGAGCAGTTCTTC.